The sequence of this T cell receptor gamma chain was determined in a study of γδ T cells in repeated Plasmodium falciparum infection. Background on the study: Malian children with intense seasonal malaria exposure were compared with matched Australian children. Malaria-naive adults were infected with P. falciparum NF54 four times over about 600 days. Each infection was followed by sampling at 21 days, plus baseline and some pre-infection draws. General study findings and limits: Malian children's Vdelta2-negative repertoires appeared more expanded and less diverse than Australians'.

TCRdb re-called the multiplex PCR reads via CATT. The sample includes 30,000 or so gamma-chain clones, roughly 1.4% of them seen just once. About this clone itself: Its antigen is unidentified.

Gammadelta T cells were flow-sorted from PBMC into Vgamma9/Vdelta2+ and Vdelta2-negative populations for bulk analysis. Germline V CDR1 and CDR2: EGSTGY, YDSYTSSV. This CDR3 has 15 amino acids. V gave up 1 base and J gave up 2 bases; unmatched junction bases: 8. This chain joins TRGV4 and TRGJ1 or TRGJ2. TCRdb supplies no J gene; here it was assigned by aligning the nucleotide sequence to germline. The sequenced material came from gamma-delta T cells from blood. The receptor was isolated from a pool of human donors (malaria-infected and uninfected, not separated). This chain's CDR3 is CATWDGKRHYYKKLF. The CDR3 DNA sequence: TGTGCCACCTGGGATGGAAAAAGGCATTATTATAAGAAACTCTTT.